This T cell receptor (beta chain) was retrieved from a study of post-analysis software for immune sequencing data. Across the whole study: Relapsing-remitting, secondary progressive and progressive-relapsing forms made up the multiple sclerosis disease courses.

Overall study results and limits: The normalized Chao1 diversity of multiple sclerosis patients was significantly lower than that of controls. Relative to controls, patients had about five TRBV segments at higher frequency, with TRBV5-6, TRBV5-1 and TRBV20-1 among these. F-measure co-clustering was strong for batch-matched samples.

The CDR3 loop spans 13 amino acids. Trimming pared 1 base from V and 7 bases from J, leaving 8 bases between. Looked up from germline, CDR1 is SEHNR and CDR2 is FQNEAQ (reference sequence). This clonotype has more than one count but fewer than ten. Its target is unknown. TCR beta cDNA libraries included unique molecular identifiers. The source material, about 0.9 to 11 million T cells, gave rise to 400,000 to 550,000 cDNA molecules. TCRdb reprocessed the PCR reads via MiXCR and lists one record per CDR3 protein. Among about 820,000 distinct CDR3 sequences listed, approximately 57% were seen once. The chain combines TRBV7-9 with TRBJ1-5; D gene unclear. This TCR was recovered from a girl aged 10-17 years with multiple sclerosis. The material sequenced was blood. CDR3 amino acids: CASSLGLRQPQHF. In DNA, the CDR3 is TGTGCCAGCAGCTTAGGCCTCAGGCAGCCCCAGCATTTT.